This TCR beta chain appears in the sequencing data of a study of cytomegalovirus exposure and HLA in healthy donors. Study-level results: It was approximately 170 TCR beta chains that were listed as cytomegalovirus-associated.

With regard to this clone: Its antigen remains unidentified.

The PCR employed 60 Vbeta primers together with 13 Jbeta primers. Per the authors' pipeline: Unique TCR beta chains numbered around 80 million in a later analysis, with roughly 11 million shared. The data were produced by immunoSEQ multiplex PCR, yet TCRdb's version contains in-frame clones alone and is incomplete. V, J and clone size are those of that table, while D and trimming were read from the DNA. The sample shows around 170,000 clones, 76% of them seen only once. The donors were healthy bone marrow donors. From germline, CDR1 is GTSNPN and CDR2 SVGIG (reference sequence). CDR3 size: 13 residues. V lost 0 bases and J lost 6, with 11 bases in between.

The TCR sequence derives from a man aged 18 to 29 in good health and CMV-seronegative. Sample: PBMCs. The chain has TRBV30 and TRBJ1-1; TRBD1 is a possible D gene (5 bases). For the CDR3, the DNA is TGTGCCTGGAGTGTATTCACGGGGGCTGAAGCTTTCTTT. This encodes CAWSVFTGAEAFF. The variable domain in full, completed from reference TRBV30 and TRBJ1-1, reads SQTIHQWPATLVQPVGSPLSLECTVEGTSNPNLYWYRQAAGRGLQLLFYSVGIGQISSEVPQNLSASRPQDRQFILSSKKLLLSDSGFYLCAWSVFTGAEAFFGQGTRLTVV.